Following are 29 T cell receptor beta chains from one sample sequenced in a study of T cell repertoires in cytomegalovirus infection. MiXCR was run by TCRdb on the reads, yielding one entry per CDR3 protein. This sample yields about 830,000 distinct CDR3 sequences, of which roughly 33% are seen a single time; over 10% belongs to the top ten. The antigens of these receptors remain unknown. Sample: cultured CD8+ T cells from PBMCs, taken from culture after CMV antigen stimulation. These receptors were obtained from a human donor in good health (CMV status not recorded). Some clones in this sample may be carry-over from other donors' samples.

The V gene is TRBV12-5, the J gene TRBJ1-3; D remains unclear. The CDR3 has 14 residues. V dropped 1 base and J dropped 1 base, with 5 bases sitting between them. The germline V gene has CDR1 LGHNT and CDR2 FRNRAP. This CDR3 reads CASGLGVSGNTIYF. CDR3 bases: TGTGCTAGTGGTTTGGGGGTTTCTGGAAACACCATATATTTT.

This chain uses TRBV6-5 with TRBJ2-3; 7 bases fit TRBD1. Germline V gene data show CDR1 as MNHEY and CDR2 as SVGAGI. The V segment lost 2 bases and the J segment 0 bases; nucleotides outside the gene matches: 8. The CDR3 covers 17 residues. The CDR3 spells CASSYPTGHDSTDTQYF. In DNA, the CDR3 is TGTGCCAGCAGTTACCCGACAGGGCACGATAGCACAGATACGCAGTATTTT.

The V call is TRBV6-1, the J call TRBJ2-7; TRBD2 matches at 7 bases. This CDR3 is built from 14 residues. Germline CDR1 MNHNS, CDR2 SASEGT. V shed 1 base, J shed 3 bases, and the junction held 3 bases outside the gene matches. CDR3 sequence: CASSEGLADYEQYV. The CDR3 nucleotides are TGTGCCAGCAGTGAAGGGCTAGCGGACTACGAGCAGTACGTC.

The chain has TRBV7-2 and TRBJ1-2; D is ambiguous. Germline CDR1 is SGHTA and CDR2 is FQGNSA. The CDR3 contains 13 residues. The V end was cut by 5 bases, the J end by 5 bases, with 12 bases between. CDR3 sequence: CASSPDKGYGYTF. The CDR3 nucleotides are TGTGCCAGCAGCCCCGACAAGGGATATGGCTACACCTTC.

V usage is TRBV7-3 and J usage is TRBJ2-3; D remains ambiguous. The CDR3 is made up of 14 amino acids. From germline, CDR1 is SGHTA and CDR2 FQGTGA. V lost 5 bases and J lost 3, with 12 bases in between. The CDR3 here is CASSIPLATDTQYF. In nucleotides, the CDR3 is TGTGCCAGCAGCATCCCCCTGGCGACAGATACGCAGTATTTT.

This clonotype was observed a few times. V and J are TRBV6-2 or TRBV6-3 and TRBJ1-2, with D unclear. From germline, CDR1 is MNHEY and CDR2 SVGEGT. The CDR3 loop spans 14 amino acids. Trimming shortened V by 2 bases and J by 8 bases, and 15 bases separated the two germline ends. The CDR3 sequence is CASSYLSLVGGYTF. DNA for the CDR3: TGTGCCAGCAGTTACCTAAGCCTTGTCGGGGGCTACACCTTC.

The V and J genes are TRBV25-1 and TRBJ1-1; no firm D call. Germline CDR1 reads MGHDK; CDR2 reads SYGVNS. The CDR3 extends over 14 amino acids. V lost 4 bases and J 4 bases, leaving 13 bases between the germline ends. For the CDR3, the DNA is TGTGCCAGCAGTGCACCGGGTTTCGGCACTGAAGCTTTCTTT. Protein sequence: CASSAPGFGTEAFF. Complete variable domain (other parts from reference TRBV25-1 and TRBJ1-1): EADIYQTPRYLVIGTGKKITLECSQTMGHDKMYWYQQDPGMELHLIHYSYGVNSTEKGDLSSESTVSRIRTEHFPLTLESARPSHTSQYLCASSAPGFGTEAFFGQGTRLTVV.

The chain couples TRBV3-1 to TRBJ2-7; TRBD2 matches at 9 bases. The V segment lost 1 base and the J segment 0 bases; nucleotides outside the gene matches: 10. The CDR3 is made up of 18 amino acids. The germline V gene has CDR1 LGHDT and CDR2 YNNKEL (reference sequence). The CDR3 reads CASSQVSLAGASSYEQYF. CDR3 sequence (DNA): TGTGCCAGCAGCCAAGTGAGTTTAGCGGGGGCGAGCTCCTACGAGCAGTACTTC.

This clonotype was counted a few times. The chain couples TRBV28 to TRBJ1-2; D is unclear. V dropped 2 bases and J dropped 4 bases, with 11 bases sitting between them. Germline lookup yields CDR1 MDHEN and CDR2 SYDVKM. The length of the CDR3 is 14 residues. In DNA form, the CDR3 reads TGTGCCAGCAGTTTACGGACCGTTGGCTATGGCTACACCTTC. Translation: CASSLRTVGYGYTF.

The chain has TRBV19 and TRBJ1-1; 8 bases are a match to TRBD1. The CDR3 spans 14 residues. Germline V gene lookup returns CDR1 LNHDA and CDR2 SQIVND (reference sequence). Losses at the gene ends were 7 bases for V and 7 bases for J; bases not matched to a gene: 11. The CDR3 sequence is CASIPGQGGNEAFF. DNA for the CDR3: TGTGCCAGTATCCCAGGACAGGGAGGGAATGAAGCTTTCTTT. Looking up the rest from reference TRBV19 and TRBJ1-1 gives the full variable domain: DGGITQSPKYLFRKEGQNVTLSCEQNLNHDAMYWYRQDPGQGLRLIYYSQIVNDFQKGDIAEGYSVSREKKESFPLTVTSAQKNPTAFYLCASIPGQGGNEAFFGQGTRLTVV.

This clonotype was recorded a few times. The V gene is TRBV23-1, the J gene TRBJ1-1, with a weak D call TRBD1 (5 bases). TRBV23-1 is recorded as an ORF, its role being uncertain. The CDR3 spans 16 residues. Trimming removed 1 base from V and 4 bases from J, with 16 bases in between. CDR3 loop: CASSQWGELQCTEAFF. The CDR3 coding sequence is TGCGCCAGCAGTCAATGGGGCGAGCTCCAGTGCACTGAAGCTTTCTTT.

This clonotype came up a few times. The chain joins TRBV12-3 or TRBV12-4 to TRBJ1-2, with 7 bases lining up with TRBD1. There are 13 residues in the CDR3. V was clipped by 6 bases and J by 8 bases; unmatched bases: 9. In nucleotides, the CDR3 is TGTGCCAGCAGCCTCACAGGGGTAGGCGGCTACACCTTC. Its protein product is CASSLTGVGGYTF.

This clonotype was counted a few times. The junction and the germline gene differ at one end; a read error may be behind it. The rearrangement joins TRBV19 to TRBJ1-1; 8 bases map to TRBD1. This CDR3 contains 15 residues. Germline CDR1 LNHDA, CDR2 SQIVND (reference sequence). CDR3 bases: TGTGCCAGTACCCTAGGACAGGGATGGAACGCTGAAGCTTTCTTT. This encodes CASTLGQGWNAEAFF. Supplemented by reference TRBV19 and TRBJ1-1, the full variable domain reads DGGITQSPKYLFRKEGQNVTLSCEQNLNHDAMYWYRQDPGQGLRLIYYSQIVNDFQKGDIAEGYSVSREKKESFPLTVTSAQKNPTAFYLCASTLGQGWNAEAFFGQGTRLTVV.

CDR3 protein: CASSEGQGVKNIQYF. CDR3 DNA sequence: TGTGCCAGCAGCGAGGGACAGGGGGTGAAAAACATTCAGTACTTC. This rearrangement joins TRBV5-5 to TRBJ2-4, with 11 nucleotides matching TRBD1. The CDR3 length is 15 residues. Germline V gives CDR1 SGHKS, CDR2 YYEKEE (reference sequence). V trimming: 4 bases; J trimming: 4 bases; junction bases outside the gene matches: 4.

The chain uses TRBV5-1 and TRBJ2-3; the D is unclear. The CDR3 is 13 amino acids. Germline V CDR1 and CDR2: SGHRS, YFSETQ. Trimming shortened V by 0 bases and J by 5 bases, and 7 bases separated the two germline ends. CDR3 region: CASSLAWEDTQYF. CDR3 nucleotides: TGCGCCAGCAGCTTGGCCTGGGAAGATACGCAGTATTTT.

The chain employs TRBV4-1 and TRBJ2-7, with D maybe TRBD1 (5 bases). The CDR3 loop spans 15 amino acids. CDR1 is MGHRA and CDR2 is YSYEKL in the germline V gene. Between the trimmed V and J ends, which lost 0 bases and 0 bases, there was a span of 9 bases. This CDR3 reads CASSQDRASSYEQYF. CDR3 coding DNA: TGCGCCAGCAGCCAAGACAGGGCCAGCTCCTACGAGCAGTACTTC.

This clonotype was observed at least ten times. V and J are TRBV7-8 and TRBJ1-1; 7 bases agree with TRBD1. In germline, CDR1 is SGHVS, CDR2 FQNEAQ. The CDR3 consists of 17 residues. The ends lost 5 bases at V and 0 bases at J; junction bases unmatched: 12. The CDR3 reads CASSLGQAHFLNTEAFF. CDR3 sequence (DNA): TGTGCCAGCAGCCTCGGACAGGCTCACTTTCTGAACACTGAAGCTTTCTTT.

The rearrangement uses TRBV28 and TRBJ2-3; 12 bases are shared with TRBD2. Germline V gene data show CDR1 as MDHEN and CDR2 as SYDVKM. V trimming: 6 bases; J trimming: 6 bases; junction bases outside the gene matches: 10. CDR3 size: 16 residues. CDR3 amino acids: CASSWTGLAGPDTQYF. The DNA of the CDR3 is TGTGCCAGCAGCTGGACGGGACTAGCGGGCCCCGATACGCAGTATTTT.

This clonotype was seen ten or more times. The CDR3 DNA follows: TGTGCCAGCAGCTTAGTGGGCAGGGGCTACGAGCAGTACTTC. It encodes CASSLVGRGYEQYF. This chain joins TRBV7-2 and TRBJ2-7, with D perhaps matching TRBD1 (6 bases). This CDR3 region has 14 residues. Germline V CDR1 and CDR2: SGHTA, FQGNSA. Trimming pared 1 base from V and 3 bases from J, leaving 10 bases between.

The rearrangement uses TRBV7-9 and TRBJ2-7, with 13 bases that match TRBD2. The CDR3 length is 16 residues. J was trimmed by 4 bases and V by 5 bases; bases with no gene match: 8. Germline CDR1 and CDR2: SEHNR and FQNEAQ (reference sequence). This chain's CDR3 is CASSKTSGGRIYEQYF. In DNA, the CDR3 is TGTGCCAGCAGCAAGACTAGCGGGGGGAGAATTTACGAGCAGTACTTC.

This chain links TRBV4-3 with TRBJ1-1; D unresolved. This CDR3 is built from 15 residues. Germline CDR1 is LGHNA and CDR2 is YSLEER. Trimming removed 0 bases from V and 3 bases from J, with 11 bases in between. CDR3 in amino acids: CASSQDSGGYTEAFF. CDR3 DNA sequence: TGCGCCAGCAGCCAAGATTCCGGAGGGTACACTGAAGCTTTCTTT.

As DNA, the CDR3 is TGCGCCAGCAGCCAAGACACAGGGGAGGGTGAGCAGTTCTTC. This sequence encodes CASSQDTGEGEQFF. This chain joins TRBV4-1 and TRBJ2-1; D is possibly TRBD1 or TRBD2 (7 bases each). From germline, CDR1 is MGHRA and CDR2 YSYEKL. Trimming pared 0 bases from V and 9 bases from J, leaving 12 bases between. The CDR3 sequence is 14 residues long.

This clonotype has only one observation. The final CDR3 position lacks the conserved phenylalanine or tryptophan, pointing to a likely read error. The V call is TRBV14, the J call TRBJ1-1; 12 nucleotides match TRBD1. V lost 1 base to trimming and J lost 4 bases; unmatched junction nucleotides: 4. Germline assignment: CDR1 SGHDN and CDR2 FVKESK. The CDR3 spans 16 residues. CDR3 residues: CASSQGDRGPSTEAFS. CDR3 DNA: TGTGCCAGCAGCCAAGGGGACAGGGGGCCAAGCACTGAAGCTTTCTCT.

The genes are TRBV7-6 and TRBJ2-7; D is unresolved. V lost 5 bases to trimming and J lost 2 bases, with 13 bases between them. The germline V gene encodes CDR1 SGHVS and CDR2 FNYEAQ. The CDR3 sequence is 14 residues long. The CDR3 here is CASSPRAPPYEQYF. The DNA for the CDR3 is TGTGCCAGCAGCCCACGGGCCCCCCCCTACGAGCAGTACTTC.

CDR3 sequence: CSARDLDRFDEQFF. The CDR3 region has the DNA TGCAGTGCTAGAGACCTGGACAGGTTCGATGAGCAGTTCTTC. The genes are TRBV20-1 and TRBJ2-1, with TRBD1 identical over 7 bases. Germline values: CDR1 DFQATT, CDR2 SNEGSKA (reference sequence). This CDR3 spans 14 amino acids. Trimming cost V 0 bases and J 8 bases; bases outside gene matches: 7.

The chain couples TRBV12-3 or TRBV12-4 to TRBJ1-2; D might be TRBD1 (5 bases). This CDR3 comprises 11 residues. Trimming removed 11 bases at V and 7 bases at J, with 14 bases between. The CDR3 sequence: CAAGLGSGYTF. For the CDR3, the DNA is TGTGCCGCAGGGTTAGGTTCTGGCTACACCTTC.

The chain joins TRBV6-6 to TRBJ2-2; TRBD2 matches at 12 bases. The CDR3 spans 18 residues. Trimming at V came to 2 bases and at J to 1 base, leaving 5 bases not matched to a gene. Per germline, CDR1 MNHNY and CDR2 SVGAGI (reference sequence). CDR3 in amino acids: CASSYPRLAGENTGELFF. DNA of the CDR3: TGTGCCAGCAGTTACCCTCGACTAGCGGGGGAGAACACCGGGGAGCTGTTTTTT.

The V gene is TRBV27, the J gene TRBJ2-1, with D perhaps matching TRBD1 (6 bases). V was pared by 0 bases and J by 3 bases, with 15 bases between. This CDR3 has 17 amino acids. Germline-derived CDR1 and CDR2 are MNHEY and SMNVEV (reference sequence). The CDR3 DNA reads TGTGCCAGCAGTTTATCGGGCGACAGGATTATCTACAATGAGCAGTTCTTC. Protein product: CASSLSGDRIIYNEQFF.

V and J are TRBV6-1 and TRBJ2-7; D call uncertain. CDR3 length equals 14 residues. From germline, CDR1 is MNHNS and CDR2 SASEGT. With 4 bases removed from V and 3 bases from J, the gap between germline ends came to 13 bases. This CDR3 reads CASSGVQFFYEQYV. In DNA, the CDR3 is TGTGCCAGCAGTGGGGTCCAGTTCTTCTACGAGCAGTACGTC.